The clone carrying this T cell receptor beta chain is deemed medium-sized by its frequency. Its target is unknown. The data originate from a study of human CD8 memory T cell subsets. Extraction drew RNA from duplicate vials of approximately 150,000 sorted CD8+ T cells for each subset. Investigators built TCR beta libraries using UMI-labeled 5' RACE. Following a re-call of the 5' RACE reads, TCRdb has one entry per CDR3 protein and lacks DNA. Its listing shows 5,600 or so distinct CDR3 sequences. This CDR3 comprises 15 residues. Germline CDR1 and CDR2: LNHDA and SQIVND (reference sequence). General observations from the study: Among the subsets, Chao1 estimates suggested that stem-like memory T cells were more diverse than precursor exhausted T cells. In the comparison of repertoires, stem-like memory and precursor exhausted T cells overlapped only minimally. Stem-like memory and precursor exhausted T cells were similarly highly diverse; effector memory cells were not.

The sequence was obtained from a human donor in good health. Specimen: CD8+ effector memory T cells (TEM) sorted from PBMCs. Noted subset: effector memory CD8 T cells, CCR7- CD45RO+ CD95+. The rearrangement joins TRBV19 to TRBJ2-7; lacking DNA, the TRBD1 call made by TCRdb goes unchecked. CDR3 sequence: CASSITGTSSYEQYF.